This is a list of T cell receptor beta chains from one sample in a study of cytomegalovirus exposure and HLA in healthy donors. Clones were sequenced by immunoSEQ multiplex PCR, and TCRdb holds only the in-frame ones, with some missing. Of around 300,000 clones listed, roughly two thirds were seen once; the top ten hold 2% to 2.5%. Sequenced input: PBMCs. These receptors were collected from a female donor in good health and CMV-seronegative. Each CDR3 is given with its conserved first and last residue. Fields, in order: clone size, V gene, J gene, D gene, CDR3 DNA, CDR3 protein. A D gene is named only where the DNA matches it firmly. Expanded clones are given a class, and other clones once, few, many or no size at all.

>-|TRBV29-1|TRBJ1-1|TRBD1
TGCAGCGTTTGGACCGCCGGGACAGGGGGGAGCACTGAAGCTTTCTTT
CSVWTAGTGGSTEAFF
>-|TRBV5-3|TRBJ2-1|TRBD1
TGTGCCAGAAGCTTGACGGGACAGGGGTTTTATGAGCAGTTCTTC
CARSLTGQGFYEQFF
>-|TRBV25-1|TRBJ2-7|TRBD1
TGTGCCAGCACCAACAGGGGCCGGGAGCAGTACTTC
CASTNRGREQYF
>-|TRBV7-7|TRBJ2-7|TRBD1
TGTGCTAGCAGCTCAGGGACAGGGATGAACGAGCAGTACTTC
CASSSGTGMNEQYF
>-|TRBV6-1|TRBJ1-1|-
TGTGCCAGCAGTTCGGACAGTCCTGAAGCTTTCTTT
CASSSDSPEAFF
>-|TRBV5-1|TRBJ2-6|TRBD1
TGCGCCAGCAGCTTGGTGACAGGGGGTTCGGGGGCCAACGTCCTGACTTTC
CASSLVTGGSGANVLTF
>-|TRBV5-4|TRBJ2-7|TRBD1
TGTGCCAGCAGCCGGGACAGGGGGCCTTCCGAGCAGTACTTC
CASSRDRGPSEQYF
>-|TRBV7-9|TRBJ2-1|-
TGTTCCAGCAAATTAGAGGGTAGCAATGAGCAGTTCTTC
CSSKLEGSNEQFF
>once|TRBV9|TRBJ1-4|-
TGTGCCAGCAGCGTAGGGACAGCCGATGAAAAACTGTTTTTT
CASSVGTADEKLFF
>-|TRBV7-6|TRBJ2-2|TRBD1
TGTGCCAGCAGCTACCCCCGACAGGGGGGCACCGGGGAGCTGTTTTTT
CASSYPRQGGTGELFF
>-|TRBV6-1|TRBJ2-5|TRBD2
TGTGCCACCTACCTAGCGGGCATGGCGGAGACCCAGTACTTC
CATYLAGMAETQYF
>-|TRBV7-9|TRBJ1-6|-
TGTGCCAGCAGCTTAACAGGGAATTCACCCCTCCACTTT
CASSLTGNSPLHF
>-|TRBV6-5|TRBJ1-6|-
TGTGCCAGCAGAACCATCACAGGTTTTAATTCCCCCCTCCACTTT
CASRTITGFNSPLHF
>-|TRBV19|TRBJ1-2|-
TGTGCCAGTAGTATAGTAGGGGGACGTTACTCCTATGGCTACACCTTC
CASSIVGGRYSYGYTF
>-|TRBV2|TRBJ2-1|TRBD2
TGTGCCAGCAGGGGACTAGCGGGAGGGTACAATGAGCAGTTCTTC
CASRGLAGGYNEQFF
>few|TRBV6-6|TRBJ2-3|-
TGTGCCAGCAGTTACTCCGAGGCTAGCACAGATACGCAGTATTTT
CASSYSEASTDTQYF
>few|TRBV11-2|TRBJ1-1|TRBD1
TGTGCCAGCAGCCTAATCCAGGGGGACCTCAGGGCTTTCTTT
CASSLIQGDLRAFF
>-|TRBV9|TRBJ1-5|TRBD1
TGTGCCAGCAGCACAGGGACAGGGGGCAATCAGCCCCAGCATTTT
CASSTGTGGNQPQHF
>once|TRBV7-8|TRBJ2-7|TRBD2
TGTGCCAGCAGCTTAGGGGGACTAGCGACCGAGCAGTACTTC
CASSLGGLATEQYF
>few|TRBV6-6|TRBJ1-2|TRBD1
TGTGCCAGCAGGGGGACGGGACAGGCATTGTTTGGCTACACCTTC
CASRGTGQALFGYTF
>many|TRBV5-6|TRBJ1-5|-
TGTGCCAGCAGCTTCATAGGGGCGAGACAGCCCCAGCATTTT
CASSFIGARQPQHF
>-|TRBV27|TRBJ2-7|TRBD2
TGTGCCAGCAGTTTATATCTGGGGGGGGTCGAGCAGTACTTC
CASSLYLGGVEQYF
>-|TRBV28|TRBJ2-7|TRBD2
TGTGCCAGCCGTACTAGCGGGAGCTCCTACGAGCAGTACTTC
CASRTSGSSYEQYF
>-|TRBV30|TRBJ2-2|TRBD1
TGTGCCTGGAGTGTCACAGGGGGCACCGGGGAGCTGTTTTTT
CAWSVTGGTGELFF
>once|TRBV7-2|TRBJ2-2|-
TGTGCCAGCAGCCGAACTCTCGGGGGCACCGGGGAGCTGTTTTTT
CASSRTLGGTGELFF
>-|TRBV5-1|TRBJ2-7|TRBD2
TGCGCCAGCAGCTTTTCTAGCGGGAGTAGCGAGCAGTACTTC
CASSFSSGSSEQYF
>-|TRBV9|TRBJ1-3|TRBD1
TGTGCCAGCAGCGTAGGGGAAGATTGGACAGGGACTGTGTCTGGAAACACCATATATTTT
CASSVGEDWTGTVSGNTIYF
>-|TRBV7-8|TRBJ2-7|-
TGTGCCAGCAGCTCCTGGGACACATCCTACGAGCAGTACTTC
CASSSWDTSYEQYF
>-|TRBV7-9|TRBJ2-5|TRBD2
TGTGCCAGCAGCAGAGTGGCGGGAGGGAGGGAGACCCAGTACTTC
CASSRVAGGRETQYF
>-|TRBV10-2|TRBJ2-2|-
TGCGCCAGCAGTGCGAGTTACGGCACCGGGGAGCTGTTTTTT
CASSASYGTGELFF